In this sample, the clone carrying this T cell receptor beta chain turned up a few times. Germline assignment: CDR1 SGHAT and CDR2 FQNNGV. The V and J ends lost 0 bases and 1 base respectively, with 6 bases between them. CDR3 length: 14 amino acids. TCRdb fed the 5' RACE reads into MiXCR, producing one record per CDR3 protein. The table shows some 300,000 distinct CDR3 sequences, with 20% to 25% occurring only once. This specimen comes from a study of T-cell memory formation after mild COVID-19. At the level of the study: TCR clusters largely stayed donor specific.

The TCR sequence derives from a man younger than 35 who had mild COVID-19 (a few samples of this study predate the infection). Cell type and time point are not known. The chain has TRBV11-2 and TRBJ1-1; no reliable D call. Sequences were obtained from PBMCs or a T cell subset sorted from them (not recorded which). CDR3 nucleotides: TGTGCCAGCAGCTTAGATTTCGGGAACACTGAAGCTTTCTTT. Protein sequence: CASSLDFGNTEAFF.